Listed here are 8 T cell receptor beta chains from one sample, sequenced in a study of human T cells and chemical hapten exposure. For the library, individual cDNA molecules each received unique molecular identifiers. TCRdb itself ran the reads through MiXCR, one entry per CDR3 protein. The table records about 120,000 distinct CDR3 sequences, over 7.5% of them present only once. Blood, whole and unfractionated, served as the source for total RNA extraction. The material sequenced was whole blood. The receptor set was obtained from a human donor in good health. Some clones in this sample may be carry-over from other donors' samples.

This clonotype was observed a handful of times. The V gene is TRBV6-5, the J gene TRBJ2-7; TRBD2 aligns across 9 bases. Trimming at V came to 2 bases and at J to 6 bases, leaving 8 bases not matched to a gene. This CDR3 spans 15 amino acids. Looked up from germline, CDR1 is MNHEY and CDR2 is SVGAGI. As DNA, the CDR3 is TGTGCCAGCAGTTACGAGGCGGGACTAGCATCCGAGCAGTACTTC. It is translated as CASSYEAGLASEQYF.

J is TRBJ1-5 and V is TRBV30; no firm D call. CDR3 length: 13 amino acids. CDR1 GTSNPN and CDR2 SVGIG come from the germline V gene (reference sequence). The V end lost 2 bases, the J end lost 5 bases, and 10 bases lay between the germline ends. CDR3 nucleotide sequence: TGTGCCTGGAGTACCGGGCGCGATCAGCCCCAGCATTTT. Its protein product is CAWSTGRDQPQHF.

Only a few counts were recorded for this clonotype. The V call is TRBV5-1, the J call TRBJ2-1; TRBD2 might be the D (6 bases). This CDR3 has 16 residues. Per the germline V gene, CDR1 is SGHRS and CDR2 is YFSETQ. V was shortened by 0 bases and J by 0 bases, with 10 bases between the two germline ends. CDR3 sequence (DNA): TGCGCCAGCAGCTTGGCCTCGGGAGTCTCCTACAATGAGCAGTTCTTC. Its protein product is CASSLASGVSYNEQFF.

This clonotype was seen a handful of times. This chain joins TRBV15 and TRBJ1-5; tentative D call: TRBD1 (5 bases). From germline, CDR1 is LNHNV and CDR2 YYDKDF (reference sequence). This CDR3 comprises 16 residues. V was pared by 0 bases and J by 1 base, with 10 bases between. CDR3 nucleotides: TGTGCCACCAGCAGAGATGGGGGAAGCAGCAATCAGCCCCAGCATTTT. It codes for CATSRDGGSSNQPQHF.

The sample holds a few counts of this clonotype. The chain couples TRBV10-3 to TRBJ2-2, with D perhaps TRBD2 (5 bases). Trimming took off 1 base at V and 4 bases at J, with 7 bases between the two ends. Germline CDR1 ENHRY, CDR2 SYGVKD. CDR3 size: 14 residues. The CDR3 loop reads CAISEWEFTGELFF. The CDR3 DNA sequence: TGTGCCATCAGTGAGTGGGAGTTCACCGGGGAGCTGTTTTTT.

This clonotype was detected a few times. The rearrangement links TRBV7-9 to TRBJ1-1, with D unclear. Per germline, CDR1 SEHNR and CDR2 FQNEAQ (reference sequence). The CDR3 length is 12 residues. Trimming stripped 5 bases from V and 8 bases from J, with 12 bases between. CDR3 DNA: TGTGCCAGCAGCCACCCACTGGGCGAAGCTTTCTTT. Its translation is CASSHPLGEAFF.

This clonotype has just a few counts. This rearrangement joins TRBV19 to TRBJ2-3; D remains ambiguous. Germline V lookup: CDR1 LNHDA, CDR2 SQIVND (reference sequence). Deletions cut 2 bases from V and 4 bases from J, with 7 bases between. CDR3 length: 13 amino acids. The DNA of the CDR3 is TGTGCCAGTAGTATATCTATCCCAGATACGCAGTATTTT. It specifies CASSISIPDTQYF.

This clonotype was detected many times. The chain is built from TRBV20-1 and TRBJ1-1, with 10 bases that match TRBD1. Germline V gives CDR1 DFQATT, CDR2 SNEGSKA (reference sequence). This CDR3 has 14 amino acids. V lost 3 bases and J lost 6; bases outside the gene matches: 7. As DNA, the CDR3 is TGCAGTGCTAGTGGGGACAGGGGACCTCCTGAAGCTTTCTTT. It codes for CSASGDRGPPEAFF.